The rows below give T cell receptor beta chains drawn from one sample of a study of cytomegalovirus exposure and HLA in healthy donors. Produced via immunoSEQ multiplex PCR; TCRdb's table is partial and in-frame only. This sample has some 60,000 clones, with around 96% found just once. Input material: PBMCs. The source is a man aged 18 to 29 in good health and CMV-seronegative. Each CDR3 is given with its conserved first and last residue. Each record gives: J gene, clone size, CDR3 length, V gene, D gene, CDR3 DNA, CDR3 protein. The D gene is left open where the match is weak. Expanded clones are given a class, and other clones once, few, many or no size at all.

J: TRBJ1-5
size: -
length: 15
V: TRBV7-2
D: -
DNA: TGTGCCAGCAGCCCAGGGCAGGTTAGCAATCAGCCCCAGCATTTT
CDR3: CASSPGQVSNQPQHF

J: TRBJ2-1
size: once
length: 12
V: TRBV11-2
D: -
DNA: TGTGCCAGCAGCTTAGTATCCGATGAGCAGTTCTTC
CDR3: CASSLVSDEQFF

J: TRBJ1-2
size: -
length: 15
V: TRBV11-1
D: TRBD1
DNA: TGTGCCAGCAGCGGGGACAGGTTACCGGGCTATGGCTACACCTTC
CDR3: CASSGDRLPGYGYTF

J: TRBJ2-7
size: once
length: 14
V: TRBV19
D: TRBD1
DNA: TGTGCCAGTAGTATAGTGACAGGGGCCTACGAGCAGTACTTC
CDR3: CASSIVTGAYEQYF

J: TRBJ2-2
size: -
length: 16
V: TRBV5-1
D: -
DNA: TGCGCCAGCAGCTCGTTCAGGGATAGTGGTTCCGGGGAGCTGTTTTTT
CDR3: CASSSFRDSGSGELFF

J: TRBJ2-5
size: once
length: 13
V: TRBV27
D: -
DNA: TGTGCCAGCAGTTTGGCCCAACAAGAGACCCAGTACTTC
CDR3: CASSLAQQETQYF

J: TRBJ1-2
size: -
length: 14
V: TRBV5-4
D: -
DNA: TGTGCCAGCAGCTTGGTAGGGGGGGGCTATGGCTACACCTTC
CDR3: CASSLVGGGYGYTF

J: TRBJ2-2
size: -
length: 15
V: TRBV4-1
D: -
DNA: TGCGCCAGCAGCCAAGTTCTCGCGTACACCGGGGAGCTGTTTTTT
CDR3: CASSQVLAYTGELFF

J: TRBJ2-2
size: -
length: 16
V: TRBV12-5
D: TRBD2
DNA: TGTGCTAGTGGTTTGGTACTGGCGGGAGGACCCGGGGAGCTGTTTTTT
CDR3: CASGLVLAGGPGELFF

J: TRBJ2-7
size: -
length: 13
V: TRBV30
D: TRBD2
DNA: TGTGCCTGGAGCGAAGGGACTAGCGGCGAGCAGTACTTC
CDR3: CAWSEGTSGEQYF

J: TRBJ1-1
size: -
length: 13
V: TRBV29-1
D: -
DNA: TGCAGCGTTGTGGGCCGTCTAAGCACTGAAGCTTTCTTT
CDR3: CSVVGRLSTEAFF

J: TRBJ2-1
size: -
length: 14
V: TRBV7-9
D: -
DNA: TGTGCCAGCAGCTTAAAATACTCCTACAATGAGCAGTTCTTC
CDR3: CASSLKYSYNEQFF

J: TRBJ2-7
size: -
length: 14
V: TRBV28
D: -
DNA: TGTGCCAGCAGTTTTGGCCTCCGTACCTACGAGCAGTACTTC
CDR3: CASSFGLRTYEQYF

J: TRBJ2-7
size: -
length: 18
V: TRBV4-2
D: TRBD2
DNA: TGTGCCAGCAGCCAAGGCGGAGTAGCGGGAGGGCCGGGCCACGAGCAGTACTTC
CDR3: CASSQGGVAGGPGHEQYF

J: TRBJ2-1
size: -
length: 15
V: TRBV7-8
D: -
DNA: TGTGCCAGCAGCCCTTTAGGACAGATAGACAATGAGCAGTTCTTC
CDR3: CASSPLGQIDNEQFF

J: TRBJ1-5
size: -
length: 16
V: TRBV19
D: -
DNA: TGTGCCAGTAGCCCCAGCAGGGCCTTTAGCAATCAGCCCCAGCATTTT
CDR3: CASSPSRAFSNQPQHF

J: TRBJ2-3
size: -
length: 19
V: TRBV18
D: TRBD2
DNA: TGTGCCAGCTCACCGGAACCTAGCGGGAGGGTCTCTAGCACAGATACGCAGTATTTT
CDR3: CASSPEPSGRVSSTDTQYF

J: TRBJ2-3
size: once
length: 15
V: TRBV10-1
D: -
DNA: TGCGCCAGCAGTGAGGAGGTCCCCGGGACAGATACGCAGTATTTT
CDR3: CASSEEVPGTDTQYF

J: TRBJ2-2
size: -
length: 17
V: TRBV5-1
D: -
DNA: TGCGCCAGCAGTATTCGGTTATCGACAGAAAACACCGGGGAGCTGTTTTTT
CDR3: CASSIRLSTENTGELFF

J: TRBJ1-2
size: -
length: 16
V: TRBV23-1
D: TRBD1
DNA: TGCGCCAGCAGTCAATGTAATAGGGACAGGTACGGTGGCTACACCTTC
CDR3: CASSQCNRDRYGGYTF

J: TRBJ2-7
size: -
length: 12
V: TRBV30
D: -
DNA: TGTGCCTGGAGTTCGGGTAGCCACGAGCAGTACTTC
CDR3: CAWSSGSHEQYF

J: TRBJ2-7
size: -
length: 15
V: TRBV9
D: TRBD2
DNA: TGTGCCAGCAGCGTAGTGGGACTAGCGGGAGACGAGCAGTACTTC
CDR3: CASSVVGLAGDEQYF

J: TRBJ2-3
size: -
length: 18
V: TRBV6-4
D: TRBD2
DNA: TGTGCCAGCAGTGATGGTAGCGGGACCTGGTGGTCCACAGATACGCAGTATTTT
CDR3: CASSDGSGTWWSTDTQYF

J: TRBJ2-5
size: -
length: 14
V: TRBV10-1
D: -
DNA: TGCGCCAGCAGTGATACCCAGATCCAAGAGACCCAGTACTTC
CDR3: CASSDTQIQETQYF

J: TRBJ2-3
size: -
length: 15
V: TRBV18
D: TRBD2
DNA: TGTGCCAGCTCACCACTAGCGGGAGTTGTGGATACGCAGTATTTT
CDR3: CASSPLAGVVDTQYF

J: TRBJ2-4
size: -
length: 16
V: TRBV7-9
D: TRBD1
DNA: TGTGCCAGCAGCCTCGGACAGGGTCTAGCCAAAAACATTCAGTACTTC
CDR3: CASSLGQGLAKNIQYF

J: TRBJ2-7
size: few
length: 14
V: TRBV6-6
D: TRBD2
DNA: TGTGCCAGCAGCCCGGGACTAGCGTTCCACGAGCAGTACTTC
CDR3: CASSPGLAFHEQYF

J: TRBJ2-1
size: -
length: 16
V: TRBV18
D: TRBD1
DNA: TGTGCCAGCTCACGGGGACAGGGAAAGACTTACAATGAGCAGTTCTTC
CDR3: CASSRGQGKTYNEQFF

J: TRBJ2-3
size: -
length: 16
V: TRBV27
D: TRBD1
DNA: TGTGCCAGCAGTTCGCGGGGACAGGGTAACGCAGATACGCAGTATTTT
CDR3: CASSSRGQGNADTQYF

J: TRBJ1-2
size: -
length: 13
V: TRBV6-1
D: TRBD1
DNA: TGTGCCAGCAGGGGACAGGGGGACTATGGCTACACCTTC
CDR3: CASRGQGDYGYTF

J: TRBJ2-1
size: -
length: 16
V: TRBV6-5
D: -
DNA: TGTGCCAGCAGTTACTCGCAGAAGAGAGCTAGCAATGAGCAGTTCTTC
CDR3: CASSYSQKRASNEQFF

J: TRBJ2-2
size: -
length: 22
V: TRBV2
D: TRBD1
DNA: TGTGCCAGCAGTTATATTCCGGGACAGGGGGGCGCATCCCTTTCCTGGACCGGGGAGCTGTTTTTT
CDR3: CASSYIPGQGGASLSWTGELFF

J: TRBJ1-3
size: -
length: 14
V: TRBV30
D: -
DNA: TGTGCCTGGAGTCCCAGGGTTTTTGGAAACACCATATATTTT
CDR3: CAWSPRVFGNTIYF

J: TRBJ2-1
size: -
length: 15
V: TRBV2
D: -
DNA: TGTGCCAGCAGTGCCTCACAGAGTGTCTACAATGAGCAGTTCTTC
CDR3: CASSASQSVYNEQFF

J: TRBJ1-5
size: few
length: 14
V: TRBV25-1
D: -
DNA: TGTGCCAGCAGTGACCAGGGTGCAAATCAGCCCCAGCATTTT
CDR3: CASSDQGANQPQHF

J: TRBJ2-1
size: -
length: 15
V: TRBV9
D: TRBD1
DNA: TGTGCCAGCAGCGAAACAGGGGGCTCCTACAATGAGCAGTTCTTC
CDR3: CASSETGGSYNEQFF

J: TRBJ2-2
size: -
length: 16
V: TRBV28
D: -
DNA: TGTGCCAGCATCCTGGGGGCAGCAACCCCCACCGGGGAGCTGTTTTTT
CDR3: CASILGAATPTGELFF

J: TRBJ2-7
size: -
length: 14
V: TRBV19
D: TRBD2
DNA: TGTGCCAGTAGTGGGACTACCCGGCGGGTTGAGCAGTACTTC
CDR3: CASSGTTRRVEQYF

J: TRBJ2-1
size: -
length: 14
V: TRBV7-2
D: TRBD1
DNA: TGTGCCAGCAGCTTTGGGGACAGGGGGCGAGAGCAGTTCTTC
CDR3: CASSFGDRGREQFF

J: TRBJ2-7
size: -
length: 15
V: TRBV15
D: TRBD1
DNA: TGTGCCACCAACATTGGACAGGGGGCCTCCTACGAGCAGTACTTC
CDR3: CATNIGQGASYEQYF

J: TRBJ1-2
size: -
length: 13
V: TRBV5-5
D: -
DNA: TGTGCCAGCAGCTTGGGGGGGCCGTATGGCTACACCTTC
CDR3: CASSLGGPYGYTF

J: TRBJ1-4
size: once
length: 14
V: TRBV5-1
D: -
DNA: TGCGCCAGCAGCTGGACAGTATCTTCTGAAAAACTGTTTTTT
CDR3: CASSWTVSSEKLFF

J: TRBJ2-2
size: -
length: 15
V: TRBV2
D: -
DNA: TGTGCCAGCATCCGGGACAACTATGACACCGGGGAGCTGTTTTTT
CDR3: CASIRDNYDTGELFF

J: TRBJ2-2
size: -
length: 16
V: TRBV5-1
D: -
DNA: TGCGCCAGCAGCTTTAGCGATCCCCAGTTGGCCGGGGAGCTGTTTTTT
CDR3: CASSFSDPQLAGELFF

J: TRBJ2-1
size: -
length: 14
V: TRBV6-1
D: TRBD2
DNA: TGTGCCAGCAGTGAAATCGAGACTAGCAGGGAGCAGTTCTTC
CDR3: CASSEIETSREQFF

J: TRBJ1-2
size: few
length: 12
V: TRBV2
D: -
DNA: TGTGCCAGCAGTGGCGGTCCCTATGGCTACACCTTC
CDR3: CASSGGPYGYTF

J: TRBJ1-5
size: -
length: 14
V: TRBV28
D: -
DNA: TGTGCCAGCAGTTTACTCAGGGGCAATCAGCCCCAGCATTTT
CDR3: CASSLLRGNQPQHF